Listed below are T cell receptor beta chains from one sample, sequenced in a study of early T cells in non-severe SARS-CoV-2 infection. TCRdb processed the 5' RACE reads anew with MiXCR; each CDR3 protein has one entry. Among 45,000 to 60,000 distinct CDR3 sequences listed, about 10% were seen once. The sequenced sample was whole blood, obtained at baseline. The receptors originated from an adult who was a healthcare worker with PCR-confirmed SARS-CoV-2 infection or an uninfected control (not recorded which). The CDR3 runs from the conserved cysteine through the conserved F or W. The D gene is left open where the match is weak. Some rows have no size entry. The others give once, few or many, or a class for an expanded clone.

d_call: .; j_call: TRBJ2-7; clone_size: .; v_call: TRBV6-5; cdr3_aa: CASSTRSEQYF; cdr3_nt: TGTGCCAGCAGTACCCGAAGCGAGCAGTACTTC
d_call: .; j_call: TRBJ2-2; clone_size: many; v_call: TRBV19; cdr3_aa: CASSIFLRGSGELFF; cdr3_nt: TGTGCCAGTAGTATTTTCCTCAGGGGTAGCGGGGAGCTGTTTTTT
d_call: TRBD2; j_call: TRBJ2-7; clone_size: many; v_call: TRBV11-2; cdr3_aa: CASSTGLAGVVYEQYF; cdr3_nt: TGTGCCAGCAGCACCGGACTAGCGGGAGTTGTCTACGAGCAGTACTTC
d_call: .; j_call: TRBJ2-3; clone_size: many; v_call: TRBV24-1; cdr3_aa: CATSDGGLNTQYF; cdr3_nt: TGTGCCACCTCGGACGGCGGATTGAATACGCAGTATTTT
d_call: .; j_call: TRBJ2-1; clone_size: few; v_call: TRBV19; cdr3_aa: CASSIWEAKDNEQFF; cdr3_nt: TGTGCCAGTAGTATTTGGGAGGCGAAGGACAATGAGCAGTTCTTC
d_call: TRBD1; j_call: TRBJ2-7; clone_size: many; v_call: TRBV7-9; cdr3_aa: CASSPRGNRDRGYEQYF; cdr3_nt: TGTGCCAGCAGCCCACGAGGAAACCGGGACAGGGGTTACGAGCAGTACTTC
d_call: .; j_call: TRBJ1-1; clone_size: many; v_call: TRBV24-1; cdr3_aa: CATSAVDLTAEAFF; cdr3_nt: TGTGCCACCAGTGCGGTGGACTTGACCGCTGAAGCTTTCTTT
d_call: .; j_call: TRBJ2-5; clone_size: many; v_call: TRBV7-8; cdr3_aa: CASSLDYRETQYF; cdr3_nt: TGTGCCAGCAGCTTAGACTACCGAGAGACCCAGTACTTC
d_call: .; j_call: TRBJ2-2; clone_size: few; v_call: TRBV29-1; cdr3_aa: CNAGSFEELFF; cdr3_nt: TGCAACGCTGGGAGTTTTGAGGAGCTGTTTTTT
d_call: TRBD1; j_call: TRBJ1-2; clone_size: .; v_call: TRBV11-3; cdr3_aa: CASSSTGRYGYTF; cdr3_nt: TGTGCCAGCAGCTCGACAGGGCGCTATGGCTACACCTTC
d_call: .; j_call: TRBJ1-2; clone_size: .; v_call: TRBV20-1; cdr3_aa: CSARDITAATYGYTF; cdr3_nt: TGCAGTGCTAGAGATATAACCGCGGCGACTTATGGCTACACCTTC
d_call: .; j_call: TRBJ1-5; clone_size: many; v_call: TRBV21-1; cdr3_aa: CASSIQGGSNQPQHF; cdr3_nt: TGTGCCAGCAGCATACAGGGGGGAAGCAATCAGCCCCAGCATTTT
d_call: TRBD2; j_call: TRBJ2-1; clone_size: few; v_call: TRBV3-1; cdr3_aa: CASSPNPGLASSYNEQFF; cdr3_nt: TGTGCCAGCAGCCCAAACCCGGGACTAGCGAGCTCCTACAATGAGCAGTTCTTC
d_call: TRBD1; j_call: TRBJ1-2; clone_size: few; v_call: TRBV4-1; cdr3_aa: CASSQDHGTGYGYTF; cdr3_nt: TGCGCCAGCAGCCAAGACCACGGGACAGGGTATGGCTACACCTTC
d_call: TRBD2; j_call: TRBJ2-5; clone_size: many; v_call: TRBV11-2; cdr3_aa: CASSLVAGVLQETQYF; cdr3_nt: TGTGCCAGCAGCTTAGTAGCGGGAGTCCTCCAAGAGACCCAGTACTTC
d_call: TRBD2; j_call: TRBJ2-5; clone_size: .; v_call: TRBV12-3/TRBV12-4; cdr3_aa: CASSFSGSVRGAQYF; cdr3_nt: TGTGCCAGCAGTTTCTCCGGGAGCGTTCGGGGGGCCCAGTACTTC
d_call: .; j_call: TRBJ1-4; clone_size: many; v_call: TRBV5-8; cdr3_aa: CASSSGVVGTNEKLFF; cdr3_nt: TGTGCCAGCAGCTCGGGAGTGGTCGGTACTAATGAAAAACTGTTTTTT
d_call: .; j_call: TRBJ2-1; clone_size: few; v_call: TRBV5-6; cdr3_aa: CASTLYNEQFF; cdr3_nt: TGTGCCAGCACCCTTTACAATGAGCAGTTCTTC
d_call: TRBD2; j_call: TRBJ2-3; clone_size: few; v_call: TRBV20-1; cdr3_aa: CSASGTSLVDTQYF; cdr3_nt: TGCAGTGCCTCCGGGACTAGCTTGGTAGATACGCAGTATTTT
d_call: TRBD1; j_call: TRBJ1-1; clone_size: .; v_call: TRBV5-1; cdr3_aa: CASSLGTGGSREAFF; cdr3_nt: TGCGCCAGCAGCTTGGGGACAGGGGGCAGTAGGGAAGCTTTCTTT
d_call: .; j_call: TRBJ1-5; clone_size: few; v_call: TRBV11-2; cdr3_aa: CASSLDIGQPPGHQPQHF; cdr3_nt: TGTGCCAGCAGCTTAGATATTGGGCAGCCCCCGGGTCATCAGCCCCAGCATTTT
d_call: .; j_call: TRBJ2-3; clone_size: few; v_call: TRBV5-1; cdr3_aa: CASSLGQLQDTQYF; cdr3_nt: TGCGCCAGCAGCTTGGGGCAGCTCCAAGATACGCAGTATTTT
d_call: .; j_call: TRBJ2-5; clone_size: .; v_call: TRBV11-1; cdr3_aa: CASGRTYNGEETQYF; cdr3_nt: TGTGCCAGCGGCCGGACCTACAATGGGGAGGAGACCCAGTACTTC
d_call: .; j_call: TRBJ1-5; clone_size: few; v_call: TRBV3-1; cdr3_aa: CASSLQGFNQPQHF; cdr3_nt: TGTGCCAGCAGCCTACAGGGATTCAATCAGCCCCAGCATTTT
d_call: .; j_call: TRBJ2-5; clone_size: few; v_call: TRBV7-9; cdr3_aa: CASSPLAETQYF; cdr3_nt: TGTGCCAGCAGCCCCCTAGCGGAGACCCAGTACTTC
d_call: .; j_call: TRBJ2-5; clone_size: .; v_call: TRBV27; cdr3_aa: CASTNEGTQYF; cdr3_nt: TGTGCCAGCACCAATGAGGGGACCCAGTACTTC
d_call: .; j_call: TRBJ2-3; clone_size: .; v_call: TRBV5-6; cdr3_aa: CASSFSGVTDTQYF; cdr3_nt: TGTGCCAGCAGCTTTAGCGGCGTCACAGATACGCAGTATTTT
d_call: TRBD1; j_call: TRBJ1-5; clone_size: many; v_call: TRBV7-9; cdr3_aa: CASSWNGQGNQPQHF; cdr3_nt: TGTGCCAGCAGCTGGAATGGACAGGGGAATCAGCCCCAGCATTTT
d_call: .; j_call: TRBJ1-1; clone_size: few; v_call: TRBV30; cdr3_aa: CAWEGGGRLNTEAFF; cdr3_nt: TGTGCCTGGGAAGGGGGGGGCAGGCTGAACACTGAAGCTTTCTTT
d_call: .; j_call: TRBJ2-5; clone_size: few; v_call: TRBV6-6; cdr3_aa: CASSSPAPVEPQYF; cdr3_nt: TGTGCCAGCAGTTCCCCGGCACCCGTCGAGCCCCAGTACTTC
d_call: .; j_call: TRBJ2-2; clone_size: .; v_call: TRBV7-3; cdr3_aa: CASSPGIGELFF; cdr3_nt: TGTGCCAGCAGCCCGGGGATCGGGGAGCTGTTTTTT
d_call: TRBD2; j_call: TRBJ2-3; clone_size: many; v_call: TRBV9; cdr3_aa: CASARPRGARTDTQYF; cdr3_nt: TGTGCCAGCGCTAGACCGCGGGGGGCCCGCACAGATACGCAGTATTTT
d_call: .; j_call: TRBJ2-5; clone_size: .; v_call: TRBV5-6; cdr3_aa: CASSLAPRTVQETQYF; cdr3_nt: TGTGCCAGCAGCTTGGCGCCGAGGACAGTCCAAGAGACCCAGTACTTC